The 30 T cell receptor beta chains in this list originate from one sample, sequenced in a study of CD8 T cells in ankylosing spondylitis. MiXCR, run by TCRdb on the 5' RACE reads, gives a single entry per CDR3 protein. The table lists under 300,000 distinct CDR3 sequences, under 12% of them singletons. The sequenced sample was blood, either unsorted or a sorted T cell fraction (not recorded which). The origin of the receptors is a male donor with ankylosing spondylitis or in good health (not recorded which).

A few counts support this clonotype. This chain links TRBV20-1 with TRBJ2-3, with D possibly being TRBD2 (6 bases). Trimming took 5 bases from V and 5 from J, leaving 14 bases between them. The germline V gene encodes CDR1 DFQATT and CDR2 SNEGSKA (reference sequence). The CDR3 loop spans 13 amino acids. For the CDR3, the DNA is TGCAGTGCTGACCGGGACTTTGAAGATACGCAGTATTTT. As protein: CSADRDFEDTQYF.

The table lists this clonotype with many counts. This rearrangement joins TRBV12-3 or TRBV12-4 to TRBJ2-3, with 7 bases matching TRBD2. This CDR3 comprises 17 residues. The V gene end was trimmed by 1 base and the J gene end by 2 bases; junction bases not matched to a gene: 9. CDR3 in amino acids: CASSLVGGLGFTDTQYF. In DNA form, the CDR3 reads TGTGCCAGCAGTTTAGTAGGAGGACTAGGATTCACAGATACGCAGTATTTT.

This clonotype was seen many times. The chain joins TRBV6-1 to TRBJ1-5, with D tentatively TRBD1 (6 bases). The CDR3 totals 15 residues. The germline gives CDR1 MNHNS, CDR2 SASEGT. V dropped 6 bases and J dropped 0 bases, with 12 bases sitting between them. The DNA for the CDR3 is TGTGCCAGCAGCTCAGGGGTCCGTAGCAATCAGCCCCAGCATTTT. Its protein is CASSSGVRSNQPQHF.

This clonotype was observed many times. V and J are TRBV6-6 and TRBJ2-4, with a weak D call TRBD2 (5 bases). CDR1 is MNHNY and CDR2 is SVGAGI in the germline V gene (reference sequence). This CDR3 contains 12 residues. Trimming pared 6 bases from V and 9 bases from J, leaving 12 bases between. CDR3 DNA: TGTGCCAGCAGCCAACTAGGGAGCATTCAGTACTTC. Its protein product is CASSQLGSIQYF.

This clonotype appeared a few times. The V call is TRBV5-1, the J call TRBJ2-7, with a possible D match to TRBD2 (5 bases). V was pared by 3 bases and J by 4 bases, with 17 bases between. Germline CDR1 SGHRS, CDR2 YFSETQ. This CDR3 region has 15 residues. CDR3 sequence reads: CASSSPMGEGYEQYF. The CDR3 DNA reads TGCGCCAGCAGCTCCCCCATGGGAGAAGGATACGAGCAGTACTTC.

In its sample, this clonotype was seen many times. In nucleotides, the CDR3 is TGTGCCAGCAGCAACGACACCGGGAGCAATCAGCCCCAGCATTTT. Translating it yields CASSNDTGSNQPQHF. The chain combines TRBV21-1 with TRBJ1-5; the table names TRBD1, a call not compared with the DNA. TRBV21-1 constitutes a pseudogene. This CDR3 spans 15 amino acids.

Remarks on this clonotype: A much larger clone differs by one base, so this may be a read error. The chain carries TRBV27 and TRBJ1-5; D call uncertain. V gave up 5 bases and J gave up 4 bases, with 15 bases separating them. CDR1 is MNHEY, CDR2 SMNVEV, per germline (reference sequence). The CDR3 is made up of 15 amino acids. CDR3 amino acids: CASSPAGWENQPQHF. In DNA form, the CDR3 reads TGTGCCAGCAGTCCCGCGGGATGGGAGAATCAGCCCCAGCATTTT.

The gene calls are TRBV12-3 or TRBV12-4 and TRBJ2-7; 10 bases map to TRBD2. Germline trimming cut 6 bases from V and 4 bases from J; bases unmatched to any gene: 6. The CDR3 is 14 amino acids. DNA for the CDR3: TGTGCCAGCAGGAGGACTAGCGGTCCTTACGAGCAGTACTTC. Its protein is CASRRTSGPYEQYF.

This clonotype was counted only a few times. This chain uses TRBV30 with TRBJ1-5; a possible D gene is TRBD1 (6 bases). The V end lost 2 bases, the J end lost 1 base, and 6 bases lay between the germline ends. This CDR3 is 13 amino acids long. Germline assignment: CDR1 GTSNPN and CDR2 SVGIG (reference sequence). CDR3 sequence (DNA): TGTGCCTGGAGTACAGGGAGCAATCAGCCCCAGCATTTT. Its protein product is CAWSTGSNQPQHF.

This clonotype was detected ten times or more. This chain joins TRBV12-3 or TRBV12-4 and TRBJ2-1, with unresolved D. Trimming removed 4 bases at V and 0 bases at J, with 10 bases between. The length of the CDR3 is 15 residues. CDR3 loop: CASSYRSSSYNEQFF. The CDR3 nucleotides are TGTGCCAGCAGTTACCGGTCTAGCTCCTACAATGAGCAGTTCTTC.

Only one count was recorded for this clonotype. A single base separates this from a much larger clone, so it may be a read error. J is TRBJ2-1 and V is TRBV2; D unclear. Germline-derived CDR1 and CDR2 are SNHLY and FYNNEI. This CDR3 has 11 residues. DNA of the CDR3: TGTATCTCTAACCCCAGGAATGAGCAGTTCTTC. Residues: CISNPRNEQFF.

Only a few counts were recorded for this clonotype. The chain recombines TRBV5-1 with TRBJ1-4, with a tentative D call TRBD1 (6 bases). The CDR3 runs to 16 residues. Deletions cut 7 bases from V and 0 bases from J, with 16 bases between. Germline CDR1 reads SGHRS; CDR2 reads YFSETQ. The CDR3 here is CASGAGHHATNEKLFF. The CDR3 region has the DNA TGCGCCAGCGGGGCGGGACACCATGCAACTAATGAAAAACTGTTTTTT.

The table lists this clonotype with many counts. The chain recombines TRBV20-1 with TRBJ2-3, with 7 bases lining up with TRBD1. This CDR3 contains 12 residues. Trimming took 5 bases from V and 10 from J; bases not matched to a gene: 9. From germline, CDR1 is DFQATT and CDR2 SNEGSKA (reference sequence). This CDR3 is CSAGVGTAAQYF. CDR3 bases: TGCAGTGCTGGCGTTGGGACAGCTGCGCAGTATTTT.

J is TRBJ2-7 and V is TRBV30; TRBD2 might be the D (6 bases). CDR3 length: 15 amino acids. Per germline, CDR1 GTSNPN and CDR2 SVGIG (reference sequence). Trimming removed 0 bases at V and 3 bases at J, with 15 bases between. This CDR3 reads CAWSVRTGVVYEQYF. The CDR3 bases are TGTGCCTGGAGTGTACGAACGGGAGTTGTCTACGAGCAGTACTTC.

At least ten counts were recorded for this clonotype. The rearrangement links TRBV9 to TRBJ2-7; D not resolved. The germline V gene has CDR1 SGDLS and CDR2 YYNGEE. Trimming shortened V by 3 bases and J by 1 base, and 8 bases separated the two germline ends. This CDR3 region has 13 residues. CDR3 residues: CASSAGNSYEQYF. The CDR3 region has the DNA TGTGCCAGCAGCGCCGGCAATTCCTACGAGCAGTACTTC.

Ten or more counts support this clonotype. The V call is TRBV18, the J call TRBJ2-5, with D hard to call. The V end lost 3 bases, the J end lost 1 base, and 21 bases lay between the germline ends. Germline V gives CDR1 KGHSH, CDR2 LQKENI. CDR3 size: 18 residues. The CDR3 spells CASSPEVRLRSAQETQYF. In DNA form, the CDR3 reads TGTGCCAGCTCACCGGAAGTACGACTTCGAAGTGCCCAAGAGACCCAGTACTTC.

This clonotype was seen at least ten times. This chain joins TRBV30 and TRBJ1-2; no firm D call. With 4 bases removed from V and 2 bases from J, the gap between germline ends came to 11 bases. This CDR3 contains 13 residues. Germline V CDR1 and CDR2: GTSNPN, SVGIG (reference sequence). CDR3 protein: CAWNREVNYGYTF. CDR3 in DNA: TGTGCCTGGAACCGAGAAGTAAACTATGGCTACACCTTC.

This clonotype was counted only a few times. This chain connects TRBV20-1 to TRBJ2-5; 7 bases are a match to TRBD2. J lost 2 bases, V lost 6 bases, and 12 bases had no gene match. Looked up from germline, CDR1 is DFQATT and CDR2 is SNEGSKA (reference sequence). The CDR3 has 15 amino acids. CDR3 DNA: TGCAGTGCCCTACCCCCTAGCGGCCTACAAGAGACCCAGTACTTC. Translating gives CSALPPSGLQETQYF.

This clonotype was detected many times. The J gene is TRBJ1-1, the V gene TRBV27, with a possible D match to TRBD1 (6 bases). The V gene's germline CDR1 is MNHEY and CDR2 SMNVEV (reference sequence). CDR3 length: 16 residues. V lost 6 bases and J 4 bases, leaving 21 bases between the germline ends. CDR3 DNA sequence: TGTGCCAGCAGCAGCTGGGGACATTGGGGGGGCACTGAAGCTTTCTTT. It specifies CASSSWGHWGGTEAFF.

The table lists this clonotype with a few counts. CDR3 residues: CASSQDGLNTGELFF. For the CDR3, the DNA is TGCGCCAGCAGCCAGGACGGACTGAACACCGGGGAGCTGTTTTTT. The chain combines TRBV5-1 with TRBJ2-2; D possibly corresponds to TRBD2 (5 bases). CDR3 size: 15 residues. The germline V gene encodes CDR1 SGHRS and CDR2 YFSETQ. Trimming pared 4 bases from V and 1 base from J, leaving 11 bases between.

This clonotype was counted ten times or more. V is TRBV5-1 and J is TRBJ2-6, with D possibly being TRBD2 (5 bases). The CDR3 has 16 amino acids. Trimming left V 5 bases short and J 0 bases short, with 12 bases between. Germline V gene data show CDR1 as SGHRS and CDR2 as YFSETQ. DNA of the CDR3: TGCGCCAGCAGAGAGTTAGGGAGCTCTGGGGCCAACGTCCTGACTTTC. It specifies CASRELGSSGANVLTF. Full variable domain (outside the CDR3, taken from reference TRBV5-1 and TRBJ2-6): KAGVTQTPRYLIKTRGQQVTLSCSPISGHRSVSWYQQTPGQGLQFLFEYFSETQRNKGNFPGRFSGRQFSNSRSEMNVSTLELGDSALYLCASRELGSSGANVLTFGAGSRLTVL.

A few counts support this clonotype. This sequence joins TRBV29-1 and TRBJ2-3, with 10 bases matching TRBD2. Unmatched junction bases numbered 8, after V lost 6 bases and J lost 2 bases. Germline V CDR1 and CDR2: SQVTM, ANQGSEA. CDR3 size: 15 residues. The CDR3 nucleotides are TGCAGCGTCACTATAGCGGGGGGCACCACAGATACGCAGTATTTT. Protein product: CSVTIAGGTTDTQYF.

Note on this clonotype: This may stem from a read error, because a much larger clone lies one nucleotide away. The V gene is TRBV5-1, the J gene TRBJ2-5, with 8 bases aligning to TRBD2. Looked up from germline, CDR1 is SGHRS and CDR2 is YFSETQ. This CDR3 region has 15 residues. Written as DNA, the CDR3 is TGCGCCAACAGCTTCAGCGGGGGAATCCAAGAGACCCAGTACTTC. It yields the protein CANSFSGGIQETQYF.

The chain uses TRBV20-1 and TRBJ2-7; perhaps TRBD1 as D (6 bases). This CDR3 comprises 11 residues. CDR1 and CDR2 (germline): DFQATT, SNEGSKA (reference sequence). V lost 5 bases and J 4 bases, leaving 9 bases between the germline ends. The CDR3 protein is CSAFQGYEQYF. For the CDR3, the DNA is TGCAGTGCTTTCCAGGGGTACGAGCAGTACTTC.

This clonotype occurred many times. The V gene is TRBV29-1, the J gene TRBJ2-2; unclear D gene. Trimming pared 4 bases from V and 3 bases from J, leaving 9 bases between. CDR1 and CDR2 (germline): SQVTM, ANQGSEA. The CDR3 runs 13 residues. The CDR3 loop is CSVVHSYTGELFF. CDR3 sequence (DNA): TGCAGCGTTGTGCACTCCTACACCGGGGAGCTGTTTTTT.

There are many counts of this clonotype. CDR3 nucleotide sequence: TGCGCCAGCAGCCAAGCAGGGGGCAGCTATGGCTACACCTTC. It is translated as CASSQAGGSYGYTF. This chain joins TRBV4-1 and TRBJ1-2, with TRBD1 matching over 8 bases. CDR1 is MGHRA, CDR2 YSYEKL, per germline. The CDR3 has 14 amino acids. The V gene end was trimmed by 1 base and the J gene end by 4 bases; junction bases not matched to a gene: 2.

This clonotype was counted only a few times. The rearrangement links TRBV1 to TRBJ2-1. TRBV1 is termed a pseudogene. The CDR3 covers 17 residues. CDR3 nucleotides: TGCACCAGCAGCCAAGATCCCCAATTGAGCTCCTACAATGAGCAGTTCTTC. Protein sequence: CTSSQDPQLSSYNEQFF.

Many counts were recorded for this clonotype. The chain carries TRBV7-9 and TRBJ2-7, with D perhaps matching TRBD1 (6 bases). The CDR3 contains 15 residues. The V gene's germline CDR1 is SEHNR and CDR2 FQNEAQ (reference sequence). V was cut by 6 bases and J by 6 bases, with 21 bases left in between. Written as DNA, the CDR3 is TGTGCCAGCAGTTTTCCAGCGACAGGAGACCTCGAGCAGTACTTC. Protein product: CASSFPATGDLEQYF.

This clonotype came up many times. The chain couples TRBV12-3 or TRBV12-4 to TRBJ2-1; perhaps TRBD2 as D (5 bases). Trimming took off 3 bases at V and 6 bases at J, with 12 bases between the two ends. The CDR3 loop spans 14 amino acids. CDR3: CASSLQRWGNEQFF. The DNA of the CDR3 is TGTGCCAGCAGTTTGCAGCGGTGGGGCAATGAGCAGTTCTTC.

This clonotype has a handful of counts. The chain carries TRBV30 and TRBJ2-2; no clear D. Trimming removed 0 bases at V and 0 bases at J, with 8 bases between. CDR3 length: 15 amino acids. Germline V gene sequence: CDR1 GTSNPN, CDR2 SVGIG (reference sequence). The CDR3 nucleotides are TGTGCCTGGAGTGTGTTAGGCACGAACACCGGGGAGCTGTTTTTT. It yields the protein CAWSVLGTNTGELFF. Supplemented by reference TRBV30 and TRBJ2-2, the full variable domain reads SQTIHQWPATLVQPVGSPLSLECTVEGTSNPNLYWYRQAAGRGLQLLFYSVGIGQISSEVPQNLSASRPQDRQFILSSKKLLLSDSGFYLCAWSVLGTNTGELFFGEGSRLTVL.